This TCR beta chain emerged from a study of blood T cell repertoires in COVID-19. The CDR3 has 14 residues. Trimming removed 4 bases from V and 8 bases from J, with 14 bases in between. The germline V gene has CDR1 LNHDA and CDR2 SQIVND (reference sequence). The table came from immunoSEQ multiplex PCR; TCRdb's copy has only in-frame clones and leaves some out. The sample holds around 110,000 clones, 60% to 85% seen once. The specimen sequenced was peripheral blood. The receptor's source is a man aged 80 or over with COVID-19, enrolled during active disease. J is TRBJ1-4 and V is TRBV19; maybe TRBD1 (5 bases). In DNA, the CDR3 is TGTGCCAGTAGTACAATCGGGACTGGAGAAAAACTGTTTTTT. This translates into CASSTIGTGEKLFF.